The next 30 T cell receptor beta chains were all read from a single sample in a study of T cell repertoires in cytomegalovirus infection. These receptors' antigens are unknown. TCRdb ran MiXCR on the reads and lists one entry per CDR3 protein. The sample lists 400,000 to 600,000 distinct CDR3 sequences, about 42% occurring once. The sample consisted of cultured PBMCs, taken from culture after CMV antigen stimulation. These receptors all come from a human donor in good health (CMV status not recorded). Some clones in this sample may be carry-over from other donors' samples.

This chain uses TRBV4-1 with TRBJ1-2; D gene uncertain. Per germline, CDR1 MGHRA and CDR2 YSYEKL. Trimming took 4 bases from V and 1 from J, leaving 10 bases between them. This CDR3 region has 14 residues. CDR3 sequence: CASSRSSSNYGYTF. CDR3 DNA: TGCGCCAGCAGCCGCTCATCTAGTAACTATGGCTACACCTTC.

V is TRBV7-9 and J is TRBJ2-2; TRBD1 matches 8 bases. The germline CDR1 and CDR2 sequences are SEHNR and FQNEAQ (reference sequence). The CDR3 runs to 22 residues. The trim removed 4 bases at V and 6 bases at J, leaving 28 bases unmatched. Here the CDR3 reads CASSSNNPGQVNRDSRPGELFF. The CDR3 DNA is TGTGCCAGCAGCTCAAATAATCCGGGACAGGTAAACCGGGACTCCCGCCCCGGGGAGCTGTTTTTT. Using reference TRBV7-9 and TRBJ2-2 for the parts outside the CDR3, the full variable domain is DTGVSQNPRHKITKRGQNVTFRCDPISEHNRLYWYRQTLGQGPEFLTYFQNEAQLEKSRLLSDRFSAERPKGSFSTLEIQRTEQGDSAMYLCASSSNNPGQVNRDSRPGELFFGEGSRLTVL.

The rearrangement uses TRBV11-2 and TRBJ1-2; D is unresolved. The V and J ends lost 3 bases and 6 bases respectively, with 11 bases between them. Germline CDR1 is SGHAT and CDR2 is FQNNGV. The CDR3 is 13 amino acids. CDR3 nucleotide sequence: TGTGCCAGCAGCTTTTCTGGGAATCATGGCTACACCTTC. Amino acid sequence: CASSFSGNHGYTF. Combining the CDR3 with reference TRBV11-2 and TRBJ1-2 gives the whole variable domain EAGVAQSPRYKIIEKRQSVAFWCNPISGHATLYWYQQILGQGPKLLIQFQNNGVVDDSQLPKDRFSAERLKGVDSTLKIQPAKLEDSAVYLCASSFSGNHGYTFGSGTRLTVV.

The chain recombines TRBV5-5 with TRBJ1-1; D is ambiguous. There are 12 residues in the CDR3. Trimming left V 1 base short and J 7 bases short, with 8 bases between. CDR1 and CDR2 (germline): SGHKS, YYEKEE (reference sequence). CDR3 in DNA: TGTGCCAGCAGCTTGTACAGCGATGAAGCTTTCTTT. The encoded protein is CASSLYSDEAFF.

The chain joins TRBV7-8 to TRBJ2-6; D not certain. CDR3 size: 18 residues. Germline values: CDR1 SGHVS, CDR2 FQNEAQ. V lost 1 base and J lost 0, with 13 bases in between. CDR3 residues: CASSLGPRRDSGANVLTF. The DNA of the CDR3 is TGTGCCAGCAGCTTAGGCCCCAGGAGAGACTCTGGGGCCAACGTCCTGACTTTC.

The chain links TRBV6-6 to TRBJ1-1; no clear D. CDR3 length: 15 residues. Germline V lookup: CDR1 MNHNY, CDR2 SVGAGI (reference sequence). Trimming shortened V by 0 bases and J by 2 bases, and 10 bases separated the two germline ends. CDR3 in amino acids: CASSYSASYNTEAFF. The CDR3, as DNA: TGTGCCAGCAGTTACTCGGCCTCCTATAACACTGAAGCTTTCTTT.

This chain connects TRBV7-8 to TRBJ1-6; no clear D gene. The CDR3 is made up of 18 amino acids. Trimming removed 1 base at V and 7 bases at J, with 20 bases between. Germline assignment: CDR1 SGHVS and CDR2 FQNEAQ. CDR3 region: CASSLERPPFYFNSPLHF. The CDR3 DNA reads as TGTGCCAGCAGCTTAGAACGTCCGCCTTTCTATTTCAATTCACCCCTCCACTTT.

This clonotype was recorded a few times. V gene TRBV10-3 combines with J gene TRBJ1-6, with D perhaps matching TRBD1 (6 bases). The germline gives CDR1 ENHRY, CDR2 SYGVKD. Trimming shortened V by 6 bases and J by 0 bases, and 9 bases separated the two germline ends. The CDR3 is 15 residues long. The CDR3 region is CAIRGASSYNSPLHF. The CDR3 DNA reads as TGTGCCATCAGGGGGGCGAGCTCCTATAATTCACCCCTCCACTTT.

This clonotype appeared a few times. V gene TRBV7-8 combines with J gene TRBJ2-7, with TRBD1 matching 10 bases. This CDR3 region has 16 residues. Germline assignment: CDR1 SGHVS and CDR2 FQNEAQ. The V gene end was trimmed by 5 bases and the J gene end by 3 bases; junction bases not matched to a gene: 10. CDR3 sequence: CASSPGGDRGLYEQYF. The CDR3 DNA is TGTGCCAGCAGCCCGGGGGGGGACAGGGGTCTCTACGAGCAGTACTTC.

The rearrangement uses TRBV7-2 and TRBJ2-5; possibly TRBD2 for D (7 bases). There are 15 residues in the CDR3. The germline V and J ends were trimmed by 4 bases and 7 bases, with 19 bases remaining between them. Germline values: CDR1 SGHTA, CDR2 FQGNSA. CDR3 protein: CASSYLVGGRGTQYF. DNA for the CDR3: TGTGCCAGCAGCTACCTCGTCGGGGGGCGGGGGACCCAGTACTTC.

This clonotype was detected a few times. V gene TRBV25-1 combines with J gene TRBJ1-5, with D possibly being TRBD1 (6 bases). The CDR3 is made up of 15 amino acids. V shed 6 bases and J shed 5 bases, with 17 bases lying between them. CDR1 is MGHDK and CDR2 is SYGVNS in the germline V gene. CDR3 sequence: CASSEDVGGDQPQHF. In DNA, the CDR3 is TGTGCCAGCAGCGAAGACGTAGGGGGGGATCAGCCCCAGCATTTT.

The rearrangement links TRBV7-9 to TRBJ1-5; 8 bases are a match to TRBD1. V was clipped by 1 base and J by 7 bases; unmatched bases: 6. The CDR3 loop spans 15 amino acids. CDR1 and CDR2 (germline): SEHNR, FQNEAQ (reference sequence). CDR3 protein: CASSLVSAGGQPQHF. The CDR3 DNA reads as TGTGCCAGCAGCTTAGTCTCGGCAGGGGGCCAGCCCCAGCATTTT.

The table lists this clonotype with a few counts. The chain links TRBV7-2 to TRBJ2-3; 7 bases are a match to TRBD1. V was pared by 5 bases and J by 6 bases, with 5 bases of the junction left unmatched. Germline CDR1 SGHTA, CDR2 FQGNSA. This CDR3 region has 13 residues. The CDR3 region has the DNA TGTGCCAGCAGCCTGGACAGGCGGGATACGCAGTATTTT. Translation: CASSLDRRDTQYF.

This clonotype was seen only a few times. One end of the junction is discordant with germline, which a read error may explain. The CDR3 DNA reads TGTGCCAGCAGTTACTCGACCGGTGGCCGCTCGAACCATGAGCTGTTCTTC. Protein sequence: CASSYSTGGRSNHELFF. This chain connects TRBV6-8 to TRBJ2-1, with D unclear. In germline, CDR1 is MNHGY, CDR2 SAAAGT. CDR3 length: 17 residues.

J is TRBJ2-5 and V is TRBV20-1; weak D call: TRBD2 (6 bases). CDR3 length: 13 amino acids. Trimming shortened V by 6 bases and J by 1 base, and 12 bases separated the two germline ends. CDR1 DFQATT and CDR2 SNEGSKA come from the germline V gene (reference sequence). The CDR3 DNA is TGCAGTGCCGCAGCGGGCCCCCAAGAGACCCAGTACTTC. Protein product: CSAAAGPQETQYF.

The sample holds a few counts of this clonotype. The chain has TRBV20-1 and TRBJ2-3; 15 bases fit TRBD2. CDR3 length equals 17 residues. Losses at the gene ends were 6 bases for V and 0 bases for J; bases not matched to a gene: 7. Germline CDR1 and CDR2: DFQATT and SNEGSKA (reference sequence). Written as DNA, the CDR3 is TGCAGTGCCCCGCCGGGACTAGCGGGGGGAAGCACAGATACGCAGTATTTT. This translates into CSAPPGLAGGSTDTQYF.

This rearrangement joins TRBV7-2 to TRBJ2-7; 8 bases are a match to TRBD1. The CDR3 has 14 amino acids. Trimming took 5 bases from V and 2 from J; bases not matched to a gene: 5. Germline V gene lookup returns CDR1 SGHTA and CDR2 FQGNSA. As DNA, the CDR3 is TGTGCCAGCAGCCGCGACAGGGGAGCCTACGAGCAGTACTTC. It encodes CASSRDRGAYEQYF.

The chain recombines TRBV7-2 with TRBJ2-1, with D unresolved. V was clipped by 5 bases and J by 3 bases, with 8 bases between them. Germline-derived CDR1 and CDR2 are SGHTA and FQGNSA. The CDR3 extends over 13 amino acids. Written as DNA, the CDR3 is TGTGCCAGCAGCAACAGTCTCTACAATGAGCAGTTCTTC. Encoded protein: CASSNSLYNEQFF.

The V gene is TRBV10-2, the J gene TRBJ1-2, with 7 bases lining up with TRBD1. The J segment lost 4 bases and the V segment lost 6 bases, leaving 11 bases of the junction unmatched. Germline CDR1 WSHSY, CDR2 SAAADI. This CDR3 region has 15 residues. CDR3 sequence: CASRGDLGTVYGYTF. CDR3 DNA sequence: TGCGCCAGCAGGGGAGACCTCGGGACAGTCTATGGCTACACCTTC.

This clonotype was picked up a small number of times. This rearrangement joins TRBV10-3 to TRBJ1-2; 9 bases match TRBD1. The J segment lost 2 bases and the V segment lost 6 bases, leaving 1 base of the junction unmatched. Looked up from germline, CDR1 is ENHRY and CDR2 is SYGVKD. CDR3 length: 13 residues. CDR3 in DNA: TGTGCCATCAGAGACAGGGGGAACTATGGCTACACCTTC. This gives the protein CAIRDRGNYGYTF.

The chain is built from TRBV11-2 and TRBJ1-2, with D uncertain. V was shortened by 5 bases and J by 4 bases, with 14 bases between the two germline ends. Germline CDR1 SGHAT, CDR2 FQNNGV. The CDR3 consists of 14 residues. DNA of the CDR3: TGTGCCAGCAGCCTTGGGCGCATTGGCTATGGCTACACCTTC. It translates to CASSLGRIGYGYTF.

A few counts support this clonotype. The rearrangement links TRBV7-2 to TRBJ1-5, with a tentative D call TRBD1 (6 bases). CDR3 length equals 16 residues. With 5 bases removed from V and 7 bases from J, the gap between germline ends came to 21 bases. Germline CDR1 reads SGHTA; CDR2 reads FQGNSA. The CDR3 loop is CASSRGAGRGGQPQHF. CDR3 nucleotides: TGTGCCAGCAGCCGGGGGGCAGGGAGGGGAGGACAGCCCCAGCATTTT.

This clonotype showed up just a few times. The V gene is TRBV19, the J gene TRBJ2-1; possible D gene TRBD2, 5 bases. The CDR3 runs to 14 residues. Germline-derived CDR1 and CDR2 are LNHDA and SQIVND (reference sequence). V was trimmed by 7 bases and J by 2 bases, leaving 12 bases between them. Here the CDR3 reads CASMKDSTYNEQFF. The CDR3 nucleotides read TGTGCCAGTATGAAGGACTCGACCTACAATGAGCAGTTCTTC.

The CDR3 protein is CSVDGTLLGSYNEQFF. The CDR3 DNA is TGCAGCGTTGATGGTACACTCCTCGGCTCCTACAATGAGCAGTTCTTC. J is TRBJ2-1 and V is TRBV29-1, with D unresolved. Trimming removed 3 bases at V and 0 bases at J, with 15 bases between. The CDR3 spans 16 residues. Germline values: CDR1 SQVTM, CDR2 ANQGSEA.

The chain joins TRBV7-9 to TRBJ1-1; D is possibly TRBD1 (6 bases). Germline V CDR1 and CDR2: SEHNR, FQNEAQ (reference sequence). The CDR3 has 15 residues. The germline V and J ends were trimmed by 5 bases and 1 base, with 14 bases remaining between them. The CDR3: CASSQDLQGNTEAFF. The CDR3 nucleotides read TGTGCCAGCAGCCAAGATCTACAGGGGAACACTGAAGCTTTCTTT.

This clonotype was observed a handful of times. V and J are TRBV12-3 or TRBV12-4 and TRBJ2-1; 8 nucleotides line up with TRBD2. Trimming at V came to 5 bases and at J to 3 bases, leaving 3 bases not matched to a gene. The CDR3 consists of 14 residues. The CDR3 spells CASSAGTSYNEQFF. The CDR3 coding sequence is TGTGCCAGCAGTGCTGGGACTAGCTACAATGAGCAGTTCTTC.

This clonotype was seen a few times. The CDR3 DNA sequence: TGTGCCAGTAGTATCAAGGGAACCTCCTACGAGCAGTACTTC. This gives the protein CASSIKGTSYEQYF. This chain joins TRBV19 and TRBJ2-7, with D unclear. V was cut by 3 bases and J by 0 bases, with 9 bases left in between. CDR1 is LNHDA, CDR2 SQIVND, per germline (reference sequence). The CDR3 is 14 amino acids. The entire variable domain, with the rest obtained from reference TRBV19 and TRBJ2-7, is as follows: DGGITQSPKYLFRKEGQNVTLSCEQNLNHDAMYWYRQDPGQGLRLIYYSQIVNDFQKGDIAEGYSVSREKKESFPLTVTSAQKNPTAFYLCASSIKGTSYEQYFGPGTRLTVT.

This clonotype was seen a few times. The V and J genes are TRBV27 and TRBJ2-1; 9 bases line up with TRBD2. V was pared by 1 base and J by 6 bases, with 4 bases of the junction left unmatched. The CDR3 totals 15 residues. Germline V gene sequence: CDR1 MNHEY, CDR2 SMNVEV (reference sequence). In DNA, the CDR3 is TGTGCCAGCAGTTTATACCTAGCGGGGAGCAATGAGCAGTTCTTC. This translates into CASSLYLAGSNEQFF.

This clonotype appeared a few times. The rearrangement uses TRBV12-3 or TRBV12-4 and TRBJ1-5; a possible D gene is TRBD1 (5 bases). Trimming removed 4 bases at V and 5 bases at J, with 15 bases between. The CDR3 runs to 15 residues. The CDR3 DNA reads TGTGCCAGCAGTTCCTTGGGGGTAGAGGATCAGCCCCAGCATTTT. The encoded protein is CASSSLGVEDQPQHF.

The CDR3 nucleotides are TGTGCCAGCAGTTACGCTGGGACTAGCGGGAGAGAGACCCAGTACTTC. It codes for CASSYAGTSGRETQYF. The gene calls are TRBV6-6 and TRBJ2-5; 14 nucleotides line up with TRBD2. This CDR3 is built from 16 residues. V was pared by 2 bases and J by 4 bases, with 3 bases of the junction left unmatched. Germline CDR1 MNHNY, CDR2 SVGAGI (reference sequence).